These T cell receptor beta chains were read from a single sample in a study of control samples from healthy donors and cancer patients. Assay used: immunoSEQ multiplex PCR; TCRdb lists only in-frame clones, some missing. The table lists about 90,000 clones, over 90% of them singletons. The source material was blood. The receptors here all came from a woman aged 30 to 39 in good health. CDR3s include the opening cysteine and the closing phenylalanine or tryptophan. The D gene is left open where the match is weak. Clone sizes are given selectively: once, few, many, or a class where the clone is expanded.

D	size	V	J	DNA	CDR3
NA	NA	TRBV19	TRBJ1-5	TGTGCCAGTAGTATCGGGGGTACTCAGCCCCAGCATTTT	CASSIGGTQPQHF
NA	NA	TRBV5-1	TRBJ1-6	TGCGCCAGCAGCTATAACAGGGATAATTCACCCCTCCACTTT	CASSYNRDNSPLHF
NA	once	TRBV6-5	TRBJ2-7	TGTGCCAGCAGTCCTCTGAGGGGCAACCACTACGAGCAGTACTTC	CASSPLRGNHYEQYF
NA	NA	TRBV29-1	TRBJ2-5	TGCAGCGTGGAGCAAGAGACCCAGTACTTC	CSVEQETQYF
TRBD1	NA	TRBV2	TRBJ1-3	TGTGCCAGCAGTGAACAACAGGGGTTTGGAAACACCATATATTTT	CASSEQQGFGNTIYF
NA	NA	TRBV28	TRBJ2-3	TGTGCCAGCGGGGCCGGCACAGATACGCAGTATTTT	CASGAGTDTQYF
NA	NA	TRBV19	TRBJ2-5	TGTGCCAGTAGTATCGCAGCCCTGCCGGAGACCCAGTACTTC	CASSIAALPETQYF
NA	NA	TRBV4-1	TRBJ2-1	TGCGCCAGCAGCCAACGACTGAGCTCCTACAATGAGCAGTTCTTC	CASSQRLSSYNEQFF
TRBD1	NA	TRBV2	TRBJ1-4	TGTGCCAGCAGTGAGAGACAGGGCCGGGGAGAAAAACTGTTTTTT	CASSERQGRGEKLFF
TRBD1	NA	TRBV30	TRBJ2-7	TGTGCCTGGACTGGGACAGGGGCTTACGAGCAGTACTTC	CAWTGTGAYEQYF
TRBD2	NA	TRBV6-5	TRBJ2-7	TGTGCCAGCAGTCGGGACTACGGGATATACGAGCAGTACTTC	CASSRDYGIYEQYF
NA	NA	TRBV27	TRBJ1-6	TGTGCCAGCACAGGGTCCTATAATTCACCCCTCCACTTT	CASTGSYNSPLHF
TRBD1	NA	TRBV2	TRBJ2-2	TGTGCCAGCAGTGCCCGAAGACAGGGTTCGGGGACCGGGGAGCTGTTTTTT	CASSARRQGSGTGELFF
NA	NA	TRBV9	TRBJ2-1	TGTGCCAGCAGCGCGAGGGCTTTGCGAAGCTCCTACAATGAGCAGTTCTTC	CASSARALRSSYNEQFF
NA	NA	TRBV9	TRBJ2-1	TGTGCCAGCAGCGGCCAGGGGCCCAAAGGTGAGCAGTTCTTC	CASSGQGPKGEQFF
TRBD2	NA	TRBV7-9	TRBJ2-5	TGTGCCAGCGGGACCGGGACTAGCGCAGAGACCCAGTACTTC	CASGTGTSAETQYF
NA	once	TRBV9	TRBJ2-7	TGTGCCAGCAGCGTAGGTGGCGGGCCCTACGAGCAGTACTTC	CASSVGGGPYEQYF
NA	NA	TRBV27	TRBJ2-7	TGTGCCAGCAGTTTAGGGTTACCCACCTACGAGCAGTACTTC	CASSLGLPTYEQYF
TRBD2	NA	TRBV15	TRBJ2-5	TGTGCCACCAGCAGAGCCCGGCGGACTAGCGGGAAAGGAGAGACCCAGTACTTC	CATSRARRTSGKGETQYF
TRBD1	NA	TRBV28	TRBJ1-1	TGTGCCAGCAGAACAGGGGCGGGGAACACTGAAGCTTTCTTT	CASRTGAGNTEAFF
NA	once	TRBV7-9	TRBJ1-2	TGTGCCAGCAGCTCCCAGAATGTAAGGTGGAACTATGGCTACACCTTC	CASSSQNVRWNYGYTF
NA	once	TRBV28	TRBJ1-5	TGTGCCAGCAGTTTAGTGGGTCCTAGCAATCAGCCCCAGCATTTT	CASSLVGPSNQPQHF
NA	NA	TRBV7-9	TRBJ2-7	TGTGCCAGCAGCCACCCGTACCGGTGGGACGGGGGCTCCTACGAGCAGTACTTC	CASSHPYRWDGGSYEQYF
TRBD1	NA	TRBV24-1	TRBJ2-1	TGTGCCACCAGTGATTCGCCGGGACAGGGAGCCTACAATGAGCAGTTCTTC	CATSDSPGQGAYNEQFF
TRBD2	NA	TRBV9	TRBJ2-1	TGTGCCAGCAGCGTAGAGAAGCGGGGGGCCTCCTACAATGAGCAGTTCTTC	CASSVEKRGASYNEQFF
NA	NA	TRBV14	TRBJ1-4	TGTGCCAGCAGCCAAGCAACACAGCCTAATGAAAAACTGTTTTTT	CASSQATQPNEKLFF
NA	NA	TRBV10-2	TRBJ2-7	TGCGCCAGCAGTGTAAGCCCCGAGCAGTACTTC	CASSVSPEQYF
NA	NA	TRBV6-6	TRBJ2-7	TGTGCCAGCAACGGGACTCCCTACGAGCAGTACTTC	CASNGTPYEQYF
NA	NA	TRBV5-1	TRBJ2-3	TGCGCCAGCAAGGCTCGCACAGATACGCAGTATTTT	CASKARTDTQYF
NA	once	TRBV7-9	TRBJ2-1	TGTGCCAGCATCCGTCAGCCGTCATACAATGAGCAGTTCTTC	CASIRQPSYNEQFF
NA	NA	TRBV3-1/TRBV3-2	TRBJ2-7	TGTGCCAGCAGCCGTACCCAAGGCTACGAGCAGTACTTC	CASSRTQGYEQYF
NA	NA	TRBV7-8	TRBJ2-3	TGTGCCAGCAGCGATCACAGGATTGGGGCCAGCACAGATACGCAGTATTTT	CASSDHRIGASTDTQYF
NA	NA	TRBV23-1	TRBJ2-2	TGCGCCACCCACTATGGGGGACACAACAGAGCCTACACCGGGGAGCTGTTTTTT	CATHYGGHNRAYTGELFF
NA	NA	TRBV6-5	TRBJ1-5	TGTGCCAGCAGCACAAACAGGCGTATGGATCAGCCCCAGCATTTT	CASSTNRRMDQPQHF
NA	NA	TRBV7-8	TRBJ1-3	TGTGCCAGCAGCCCCCGGGCAGGGAGCTCTGGAAACACCATATATTTT	CASSPRAGSSGNTIYF
NA	NA	TRBV7-9	TRBJ2-1	TGTGCCAGCAGCTTATCCGGGACTGCCGGCAATGAGCAGTTCTTC	CASSLSGTAGNEQFF
NA	once	TRBV30	TRBJ1-4	TGTGCCTGGAGCTACGGGGGGAATGAAAAACTGTTTTTT	CAWSYGGNEKLFF
NA	NA	TRBV6-2/TRBV6-3	TRBJ2-3	TGTGCCAGCAGTTACTCGTACTCGAGGCGGGGTGTTTCAGATACGCAGTATTTT	CASSYSYSRRGVSDTQYF
NA	NA	TRBV3-1/TRBV3-2	TRBJ1-2	TGTGCCAGCAGCGCAGATTCGGGCAGGGTGGGAGATGGCTACACCTTC	CASSADSGRVGDGYTF
NA	once	TRBV24-1	TRBJ2-2	TGTGCCACCAGTTCATTGAACACCGGGGAGCTGTTTTTT	CATSSLNTGELFF
NA	few	TRBV27	TRBJ2-1	TGTGCCAGCACCCCTTTACGCGACAGGCTAGGTGAGCAGTTCTTC	CASTPLRDRLGEQFF
TRBD1	NA	TRBV15	TRBJ2-1	TGTGCCACCAGCAGGTACCGGGACAGGGCGAATGAGCAGTTCTTC	CATSRYRDRANEQFF
NA	NA	TRBV11-2	TRBJ1-2	TGTGCCAGCAGCGCCGAGACAGGAGCTGGCTATGGCTACACCTTC	CASSAETGAGYGYTF
NA	NA	TRBV5-4	TRBJ2-5	TGTGCCAGCAGCGCCCGGGACTCACAAGAGACCCAGTACTTC	CASSARDSQETQYF
NA	NA	TRBV6-5	TRBJ2-3	TGTGCCAGCAGTCCCGGGACTCGCACAGATACGCAGTATTTT	CASSPGTRTDTQYF
NA	NA	TRBV19	TRBJ2-3	TGTGCCAGTAGTATAAAGGGGGGCCCCAATACGCAGTATTTT	CASSIKGGPNTQYF
NA	NA	TRBV2	TRBJ2-7	TGTGCCAGCGAGGGGGGAGGCTCCTACGAGCAGTACTTC	CASEGGGSYEQYF
NA	NA	TRBV18	TRBJ2-5	TGTGCCAGCTCAGAGGAGATACGAGAGACCCAGTACTTC	CASSEEIRETQYF
NA	NA	TRBV4-1	TRBJ2-7	TGCGCCAGCAGCCAAGAACCAGGGCGGAACGAGCAGTACTTC	CASSQEPGRNEQYF
TRBD1	NA	TRBV7-8	TRBJ2-1	TGTGCCAGCAGCGACCGGGACAGCTCCTACAATGAGCAGTTCTTC	CASSDRDSSYNEQFF